This TCR beta chain was recovered during a study of post-analysis software for immune sequencing data. Findings of the study overall: A handful of TRBV segments occurring more often in patients than controls included TRBV5-6, TRBV5-1 and TRBV20-1. Comparison with controls showed significantly lower normalized Chao1 diversity in multiple sclerosis patients.

Between the trimmed V and J ends, which lost 3 bases and 3 bases, there was a span of 9 bases. The CDR3 length is 12 residues. Germline V gene data show CDR1 as DFQATT and CDR2 as SNEGSKA (reference sequence). Every TCR beta cDNA library bore unique molecular identifiers. TCRdb re-analysed the PCR reads in MiXCR, keeping a single row per CDR3 protein. Here the sample spans under 900,000 distinct CDR3 sequences, approximately 53% being singletons. On this clonotype: Its antigen is not known.

This clonotype originated in a girl aged 5-17 years with multiple sclerosis. Sequencing was done on a sample of blood. The rearrangement links TRBV20-1 to TRBJ2-7; D possibly corresponds to TRBD2 (6 bases). The DNA of the CDR3 is TGCAGTGCTAGCGGGAGAATCTACGAGCAGTACTTC. Amino acid sequence: CSASGRIYEQYF.